Following are 12 T cell receptor beta chains from one sample sequenced in a study of response to subunit inactivated influenza vaccine. TCRdb fed the RT-PCR reads into MiXCR, producing one record per CDR3 protein. There are approximately 700,000 distinct CDR3 sequences in the sample; roughly 13% occur only once, and 6% to 7% lies in the top ten. The source was PBMCs from blood, collected 14 to 15 days before vaccination. All receptors come from a middle-aged man who received an inactivated influenza vaccine.

The chain links TRBV7-9 to TRBJ2-3; 8 nucleotides align to TRBD1. CDR1 is SEHNR and CDR2 is FQNEAQ in the germline V gene (reference sequence). The CDR3 runs to 16 residues. Trimming at V came to 4 bases and at J to 6 bases, leaving 12 bases not matched to a gene. The CDR3 here is CASSSQGGRRTDTQYF. The CDR3 region has the DNA TGTGCCAGCAGCTCACAGGGGGGCCGGAGAACGGATACGCAGTATTTT.

The gene calls are TRBV7-2 and TRBJ1-3, with a tentative D call TRBD1 (5 bases). Germline values: CDR1 SGHTA, CDR2 FQGNSA. This CDR3 contains 14 residues. Trimming pared 5 bases from V and 3 bases from J, leaving 11 bases between. CDR3 sequence (DNA): TGTGCCAGCAGCGCGACAGTGGTTGGAAACACCATATATTTT. Translating gives CASSATVVGNTIYF.

The chain carries TRBV20-1 and TRBJ2-7; perhaps TRBD1 as D (6 bases). CDR1 is DFQATT and CDR2 is SNEGSKA in the germline V gene (reference sequence). This CDR3 region has 14 residues. Trimming took 3 bases from V and 2 from J, leaving 14 bases between them. CDR3 region: CSARVQGRPYEQYF. CDR3 bases: TGCAGTGCTAGGGTACAGGGCCGCCCCTACGAGCAGTACTTC.

This clonotype was found many times. The chain has TRBV12-3 or TRBV12-4 and TRBJ2-7, with 7 nucleotides matching TRBD1. The CDR3 loop spans 16 amino acids. V gave up 6 bases and J gave up 1 base; unmatched junction bases: 12. The CDR3 DNA is TGTGCCAGCAGCCGATACGACAGGGATAGGTCCTACGAGCAGTACTTC. Translated: CASSRYDRDRSYEQYF.

The table lists this clonotype with a few counts. The chain uses TRBV6-1 and TRBJ2-1; a possible D gene is TRBD2 (7 bases). With 7 bases removed from V and 6 bases from J, the gap between germline ends came to 16 bases. This CDR3 comprises 14 residues. Germline lookup yields CDR1 MNHNS and CDR2 SASEGT. The CDR3 nucleotides read TGTGCCAGCATGGGGGCGGGGGTTCCCAATGAGCAGTTCTTC. Amino acid sequence: CASMGAGVPNEQFF.

The rearrangement joins TRBV10-2 to TRBJ2-1; the D gene could be TRBD1 or TRBD2 (5 bases each). There are 16 residues in the CDR3. V was pared by 4 bases and J by 2 bases, with 15 bases between. Looked up from germline, CDR1 is WSHSY and CDR2 is SAAADI. The CDR3 DNA sequence: TGCGCCAGCAGTGGAGGGGCAGGAGTTGCCTACAATGAGCAGTTCTTC. It encodes CASSGGAGVAYNEQFF.

The V call is TRBV6-5, the J call TRBJ2-1; perhaps TRBD2 as D (7 bases). The CDR3 runs to 16 residues. V dropped 2 bases and J dropped 7 bases, with 18 bases sitting between them. CDR1 MNHEY and CDR2 SVGAGI come from the germline V gene. The CDR3 protein is CASSYLLGGGRNEQFF. The CDR3 region has the DNA TGTGCCAGCAGTTACCTCCTTGGGGGGGGGCGGAATGAGCAGTTCTTC.

The CDR3 spells CASSFGASGQTNTGELFF. CDR3 DNA: TGTGCCAGCAGCTTCGGGGCTTCGGGACAGACGAACACCGGGGAGCTGTTTTTT. This sequence joins TRBV11-2 and TRBJ2-2; 7 bases are a match to TRBD1. With 3 bases clipped from V and 0 bases from J, the junction kept 10 bases outside the gene matches. CDR1 is SGHAT, CDR2 FQNNGV, per germline. CDR3 length: 18 residues.

The chain uses TRBV28 and TRBJ2-7; the D gene is possibly TRBD1 (5 bases). The CDR3 runs to 13 residues. Germline loops: CDR1 MDHEN, CDR2 SYDVKM. V dropped 6 bases and J dropped 5 bases, with 14 bases sitting between them. CDR3 residues: CASRPAGFDEQYF. CDR3 coding DNA: TGTGCCAGCAGACCCGCAGGGTTCGACGAGCAGTACTTC.

V and J are TRBV7-2 and TRBJ1-2, with TRBD1 as a possible D gene (5 bases). The CDR3 runs to 14 residues. V gave up 2 bases and J gave up 2 bases, with 9 bases separating them. Germline CDR1 reads SGHTA; CDR2 reads FQGNSA. The CDR3 bases are TGTGCCAGCAGCTTATATGGGGCGAACTATGGCTACACCTTC. It codes for CASSLYGANYGYTF.

This clonotype has only a few counts. This chain joins TRBV19 and TRBJ1-1; D may be TRBD1 (5 bases). There are 13 residues in the CDR3. V was clipped by 3 bases and J by 3 bases, with 8 bases between them. The germline V gene encodes CDR1 LNHDA and CDR2 SQIVND (reference sequence). This CDR3 is CASSITGDTEAFF. In DNA form, the CDR3 reads TGTGCCAGTAGTATTACGGGGGACACTGAAGCTTTCTTT.

The chain employs TRBV19 and TRBJ2-1; D ambiguous. Germline V gene sequence: CDR1 LNHDA, CDR2 SQIVND (reference sequence). This CDR3 is built from 15 residues. V was shortened by 4 bases and J by 7 bases, with 17 bases between the two germline ends. CDR3 in DNA: TGTGCCAGTAGTAATCGACAAAATAACGGTAATGAGCAGTTCTTC. This encodes CASSNRQNNGNEQFF.